The 30 T cell receptor beta chains presented below share a single source sample, sequenced in a study of cytomegalovirus exposure and HLA in healthy donors. The PCR ran on 60 Vbeta and 13 Jbeta primers. The protocol was immunoSEQ multiplex PCR, while the TCRdb copy is restricted to in-frame clones and leaves out a portion. The data contain about 130,000 clones, approximately 78% of them singletons. The material sequenced was PBMCs. The receptors derive from a woman between 50 and 59 years old in good health and CMV-seropositive.

The J gene is TRBJ2-2, the V gene TRBV5-1; TRBD2 agrees at 12 bases. This CDR3 contains 15 residues. V shed 4 bases, J shed 9 bases, and the junction held 7 bases outside the gene matches. CDR1 is SGHRS, CDR2 YFSETQ, per germline. The CDR3 sequence: CASSQTSGGARELFF. DNA of the CDR3: TGCGCCAGCAGCCAGACTAGCGGGGGAGCTCGGGAGCTGTTTTTT.

This chain uses TRBV19 with TRBJ1-5; 10 positions match TRBD1. V shed 5 bases and J 3 bases; nucleotides not matched to a gene: 7. Germline CDR1 and CDR2: LNHDA and SQIVND (reference sequence). The CDR3 length is 16 residues. Written as DNA, the CDR3 is TGTGCCAGTAGTCCTTGGGACAGGGGCTCCAATCAGCCCCAGCATTTT. Encoded protein: CASSPWDRGSNQPQHF.

The chain is built from TRBV28 and TRBJ2-3, with 7 bases that match TRBD2. The V segment lost 1 base and the J segment 0 bases; nucleotides outside the gene matches: 7. Germline lookup yields CDR1 MDHEN and CDR2 SYDVKM. CDR3 size: 17 residues. In DNA form, the CDR3 reads TGTGCCAGCAGTTTATCGGCTAGCGGAACTAGCACAGATACGCAGTATTTT. This codes for CASSLSASGTSTDTQYF.

This chain uses TRBV4-3 with TRBJ1-2, with D perhaps matching TRBD1 (6 bases). Trimming stripped 5 bases from V and 0 bases from J, with 13 bases between. Germline loops: CDR1 LGHNA, CDR2 YSLEER. The CDR3 runs to 15 residues. In DNA, the CDR3 is TGCGCCAGCAGCTACCTAGGACAGTCTAACTATGGCTACACCTTC. Translation: CASSYLGQSNYGYTF.

The count of this clone is one. V usage is TRBV7-6 and J usage is TRBJ2-5; 10 bases line up with TRBD2. The CDR3 loop spans 16 amino acids. Looked up from germline, CDR1 is SGHVS and CDR2 is FNYEAQ. V dropped 1 base and J dropped 2; count of bases not matched to a gene: 4. The CDR3 sequence is CASSLGTSGEQETQYF. In DNA, the CDR3 is TGTGCCAGCAGCTTAGGGACTAGCGGCGAACAAGAGACCCAGTACTTC.

The chain employs TRBV6-5 and TRBJ2-1; 10 bases map to TRBD2. Germline CDR1 MNHEY, CDR2 SVGAGI. J lost 9 bases, V lost 7 bases, and 12 bases had no gene match. The CDR3 runs to 15 residues. Here the CDR3 DNA reads TGTGCCAGCATGCCGGGACTAGCGCTCCTGGGTGAGCAGTTCTTC. It is translated as CASMPGLALLGEQFF.

This clone was counted between two and nine times. The chain employs TRBV7-6 and TRBJ2-7; TRBD2 matches 8 bases. V shed 3 bases, J shed 0 bases, and the junction held 1 base outside the gene matches. Germline V lookup: CDR1 SGHVS, CDR2 FNYEAQ. CDR3 size: 14 residues. CDR3 loop: CASSLREDSYEQYF. For the CDR3, the DNA is TGTGCCAGCAGCTTGCGGGAGGACTCCTACGAGCAGTACTTC.

This clone was seen a single time. The chain recombines TRBV5-1 with TRBJ2-3; 9 nucleotides align to TRBD2. The CDR3 totals 15 residues. The germline CDR1 and CDR2 sequences are SGHRS and YFSETQ. The trim removed 4 bases at V and 8 bases at J, leaving 11 bases unmatched. This CDR3 reads CASSGAGGEGGTQYF. The CDR3 nucleotides are TGCGCCAGCAGCGGAGCGGGAGGCGAGGGTGGTACGCAGTATTTT.

The CDR3 sequence: CASNPRPGSATNEKLFF. Written as DNA, the CDR3 is TGTGCCAGCAACCCGAGGCCAGGGTCTGCAACTAATGAAAAACTGTTTTTT. The rearrangement joins TRBV28 to TRBJ1-4; possible D gene TRBD1, 5 bases. The CDR3 is made up of 17 amino acids. The germline V gene has CDR1 MDHEN and CDR2 SYDVKM. Trimming cost V 7 bases and J 0 bases, with 18 bases left between them. Filled out from reference TRBV28 and TRBJ1-4, the complete variable domain reads DVKVTQSSRYLVKRTGEKVFLECVQDMDHENMFWYRQDPGLGLRLIYFSYDVKMKEKGDIPEGYSVSREKKERFSLILESASTNQTSMYLCASNPRPGSATNEKLFFGSGTQLSVL.

This chain connects TRBV2 to TRBJ2-7; D perhaps matches TRBD2 (6 bases). The length of the CDR3 is 14 residues. Per germline, CDR1 SNHLY and CDR2 FYNNEI. Trimming took 3 bases from V and 0 from J, leaving 9 bases between them. This CDR3 is CASSDQGLSYEQYF. The CDR3 region has the DNA TGTGCCAGCAGTGATCAGGGACTCTCCTACGAGCAGTACTTC.

V and J are TRBV19 and TRBJ1-2; 9 nucleotides match TRBD1. The germline V gene has CDR1 LNHDA and CDR2 SQIVND (reference sequence). V was clipped by 5 bases and J by 5 bases; unmatched bases: 9. CDR3 length equals 15 residues. CDR3 in amino acids: CASSSMGTGKYGYTF. The CDR3 bases are TGTGCCAGTAGTTCGATGGGGACAGGGAAGTATGGCTACACCTTC.

The chain couples TRBV2 to TRBJ2-7; 7 bases line up with TRBD2. With V trimmed by 4 bases and J by 7 bases, 7 bases remained unmatched. CDR1 and CDR2 (germline): SNHLY, FYNNEI. The CDR3 extends over 13 amino acids. The CDR3 nucleotides are TGTGCCAGCAGTGGGGGGGGAGGTGGAGAGCAGTACTTC. It is translated as CASSGGGGGEQYF.

The chain is built from TRBV25-1 and TRBJ2-5; 11 bases are shared with TRBD1. CDR1 MGHDK and CDR2 SYGVNS come from the germline V gene. The CDR3 loop spans 17 amino acids. Trimming took 4 bases from V and 1 from J; bases not matched to a gene: 8. CDR3 nucleotides: TGTGCCAGCAGTGCCCTGAGGACAGGGGGCTTCCAAGAGACCCAGTACTTC. Translation: CASSALRTGGFQETQYF.

This clone was seen a single time. A read error may produce the germline difference seen at one junction end. The rearrangement links TRBV6-1 to TRBJ1-4, with a weak D call TRBD1 (6 bases). This CDR3 is 12 amino acids long. The germline gives CDR1 MNHNS, CDR2 SASEGT. This CDR3 reads CASSDSGQTMGF. The CDR3 region has the DNA TGTGCCAGCAGTGACTCAGGACAGACGATGGGTTTT.

The V and J genes are TRBV15 and TRBJ1-5; D unclear. V dropped 0 bases and J dropped 0 bases, with 9 bases sitting between them. CDR1 is LNHNV, CDR2 YYDKDF, per germline (reference sequence). CDR3 length equals 16 residues. CDR3 sequence: CATSRDRHVSNQPQHF. CDR3 DNA: TGTGCCACCAGCAGAGATAGACACGTTAGCAATCAGCCCCAGCATTTT.

The J gene is TRBJ1-1, the V gene TRBV5-1, with D hard to call. The CDR3 contains 11 residues. From germline, CDR1 is SGHRS and CDR2 YFSETQ. V lost 6 bases and J lost 4, with 7 bases in between. The CDR3 protein is CASTYGTEAFF. In DNA, the CDR3 is TGCGCCAGCACCTACGGCACTGAAGCTTTCTTT.

The chain joins TRBV2 to TRBJ2-4; 8 bases are a match to TRBD1. There are 15 residues in the CDR3. The V gene's germline CDR1 is SNHLY and CDR2 FYNNEI. V gave up 8 bases and J gave up 4 bases; unmatched junction bases: 10. The CDR3 nucleotides are TGTGCCAGCCTTGACAGGGGAGTGACAAAAAACATTCAGTACTTC. It translates to CASLDRGVTKNIQYF.

The rearrangement links TRBV18 to TRBJ2-1; D is undetermined. The V gene lost 0 bases and the J gene lost 4 bases, with 7 bases spanning the gap. CDR1 is KGHSH and CDR2 is LQKENI in the germline V gene. The CDR3 runs 14 residues. DNA of the CDR3: TGTGCCAGCTCACCACCCTCAACATACAATGAGCAGTTCTTC. This sequence encodes CASSPPSTYNEQFF.

This clone was seen a handful of times. The chain joins TRBV28 to TRBJ2-5; D is possibly TRBD2 (5 bases). Trimming took 6 bases from V and 7 from J, leaving 12 bases between them. The CDR3 runs 12 residues. The germline V gene encodes CDR1 MDHEN and CDR2 SYDVKM. CDR3 in DNA: TGTGCCAGCAGCTTCCCTGAGGGGACCCAGTACTTC. Translation: CASSFPEGTQYF.

This chain links TRBV9 with TRBJ2-6, with D tentatively TRBD1 (5 bases). Trimming shortened V by 0 bases and J by 1 base, and 5 bases separated the two germline ends. CDR1 and CDR2 (germline): SGDLS, YYNGEE. The CDR3 covers 15 residues. CDR3 nucleotide sequence: TGTGCCAGCAGCGTAGAGGGGTCTGGGGCCAACGTCCTGACTTTC. Its translation: CASSVEGSGANVLTF.

This clone was counted a single time. V is TRBV27 and J is TRBJ2-1; D possibly corresponds to TRBD2 (5 bases). The CDR3 spans 16 residues. In germline, CDR1 is MNHEY, CDR2 SMNVEV (reference sequence). V lost 6 bases, J lost 6 bases, and 21 bases lay in between. CDR3: CASSPWRGGNVNEQFF. CDR3 nucleotides: TGTGCCAGCAGCCCCTGGCGCGGAGGTAATGTCAATGAGCAGTTCTTC.

The rearrangement joins TRBV29-1 to TRBJ1-2, with D maybe TRBD1 (5 bases). Trimming shortened V by 6 bases and J by 5 bases, and 10 bases separated the two germline ends. CDR1 and CDR2 from the germline V gene are SQVTM and ANQGSEA. This CDR3 is 11 amino acids long. For the CDR3, the DNA is TGCAGCGTGGACAACCTTTATGGCTACACCTTC. It codes for CSVDNLYGYTF.

The chain carries TRBV7-3 and TRBJ2-5, with D perhaps TRBD1 (5 bases). Trimming removed 6 bases at V and 0 bases at J, with 23 bases between. CDR1 SGHTA and CDR2 FQGTGA come from the germline V gene. The CDR3 has 18 amino acids. Here the CDR3 reads CASSLVGGYRRYQETQYF. CDR3 bases: TGTGCCAGCAGTCTAGTGGGTGGGTACAGGCGGTACCAAGAGACCCAGTACTTC.

The chain employs TRBV5-1 and TRBJ2-1, with 10 bases fitting TRBD2. Germline CDR1 is SGHRS and CDR2 is YFSETQ. The CDR3 has 15 amino acids. The junction had 5 bases not matched to a gene; V was cut back by 4 bases and J by 4 bases. CDR3 loop: CASSPRTSGYNEQFF. CDR3 sequence (DNA): TGCGCCAGCAGCCCGAGGACTAGCGGTTACAATGAGCAGTTCTTC.

This clone was counted between two and nine times. V gene TRBV7-9 combines with J gene TRBJ1-5; 7 bases are a match to TRBD1. CDR3 length: 14 residues. Germline V lookup: CDR1 SEHNR, CDR2 FQNEAQ (reference sequence). V lost 4 bases and J lost 6; bases outside the gene matches: 6. CDR3 coding DNA: TGTGCCAGCAGCTCGCTCCAGGGGGGTCAGCCCCAGCATTTT. It codes for CASSSLQGGQPQHF.

The chain has TRBV10-3 and TRBJ2-7, with 8 bases identical to TRBD1. The V segment lost 0 bases and the J segment 3 bases; nucleotides outside the gene matches: 1. The CDR3 has 14 residues. Germline-derived CDR1 and CDR2 are ENHRY and SYGVKD. The CDR3 nucleotides read TGTGCCATCAGTGAGTCGGGACAGGACTACGAGCAGTACTTC. As protein: CAISESGQDYEQYF.

Only one count was recorded for this clone. The V call is TRBV18, the J call TRBJ2-7; 7 bases map to TRBD2. This CDR3 is 15 amino acids long. With 1 base clipped from V and 2 bases from J, the junction kept 5 bases outside the gene matches. Germline values: CDR1 KGHSH, CDR2 LQKENI. For the CDR3, the DNA is TGTGCCAGCTCACCACTCTCTAGCGGAGCCTACGAGCAGTACTTC. Translation: CASSPLSSGAYEQYF.

V and J are TRBV4-1 and TRBJ2-5, with 12 bases identical to TRBD2. Germline loops: CDR1 MGHRA, CDR2 YSYEKL. The CDR3 totals 20 residues. The V and J ends lost 2 bases and 4 bases, in that order; junction bases with no gene match: 17. The CDR3 sequence is CASSQRNLAGGKGGRETQYF. The CDR3 DNA sequence: TGCGCCAGCAGCCAAAGGAACCTAGCGGGGGGGAAGGGGGGTCGAGAGACCCAGTACTTC.

V usage is TRBV6-5 and J usage is TRBJ1-2; the match to TRBD1 covers 8 bases. Unmatched junction bases numbered 8, after V lost 7 bases and J lost 4 bases. This CDR3 spans 14 amino acids. Germline V CDR1 and CDR2: MNHEY, SVGAGI. The CDR3, as DNA: TGTGCCAGCACCTCCGGGACAGGAGTCTATGGCTACACCTTC. Its translation is CASTSGTGVYGYTF.

The chain couples TRBV27 to TRBJ1-4; no reliable D call. Germline V gives CDR1 MNHEY, CDR2 SMNVEV (reference sequence). V was trimmed by 8 bases and J by 3 bases, leaving 16 bases between them. The CDR3 sequence is 15 residues long. This CDR3 is CASGRRTRANEKLFF. DNA of the CDR3: TGTGCCAGCGGGAGGCGAACTAGGGCTAATGAAAAACTGTTTTTT. The whole variable domain, filled in from reference TRBV27 and TRBJ1-4, reads EAQVTQNPRYLITVTGKKLTVTCSQNMNHEYMSWYRQDPGLGLRQIYYSMNVEVTDKGDVPEGYKVSRKEKRNFPLILESPSPNQTSLYFCASGRRTRANEKLFFGSGTQLSVL.